The present entry profiles one T cell receptor (beta chain) with its context. The antigen is not known. CDR3 size: 12 residues. V was cut by 4 bases and J by 4 bases, with 5 bases left in between. Germline V lookup: CDR1 SGHTA, CDR2 FQGNSA. This record comes from a study of T cell responses to AZD1222 COVID-19 vaccine. Study as a whole: Second-dose intervals of approximately 4 or approximately 12 weeks were pooled.

Method: immunoSEQ multiplex PCR; TCRdb's copy keeps in-frame clones and lacks some. The data show some 98,000 clones, with roughly 88% seen just once and about an eighth held by the top ten. Notes on the study in general: Targeting of unmutated variant regions was reportedly seen in nearly half of spike-specific TCRs. Following two doses of AZD1222, Spike-specific TCR breadth and depth rose. Baseline antibody screening turned up just six or seven seropositive AZD1222 recipients.

The material was peripheral blood, obtained on day 0 of AZD1222 vaccination. The chain joins TRBV7-2 to TRBJ1-5; D unresolved. This receptor was identified in an adult in good health. The CDR3 protein is CASSWSNQPQHF. The CDR3 nucleotides read TGTGCCAGCAGCTGGAGTAATCAGCCCCAGCATTTT.